The rows below give T cell receptor beta chains drawn from one sample of a study of blood T cell repertoires in COVID-19. Data came from immunoSEQ multiplex PCR; TCRdb stores just in-frame clones and leaves some out. The sample carries hundreds of thousands of clones, about 91% recorded once. What was sequenced was PBMCs or T cells enriched from blood (not recorded which). All receptors derive from a woman in her forties who had recovered from COVID-19. Each CDR3 is given with its conserved first and last residue. Fields, in order: J gene, D gene, clone size, V gene, CDR3 DNA, CDR3 protein. A D gene is named only where the DNA matches it firmly. Clone size is not always given. Where it is, it says once, few, many or a class for expanded clones.

TRBJ1-2 - - TRBV24-1 TGTGCCACCAGTGAGGCAGAACACTATGGCTACACCTTC CATSEAEHYGYTF
TRBJ2-7 - - TRBV4-3 TGCGCCAGCAGCCAAGAGCCCGTCGCGTCTAGCCCCATCTACGAGCAGTACTTC CASSQEPVASSPIYEQYF
TRBJ2-5 - - TRBV30 TGTGCCTGGAGTCTCAGCGGCCAAGAGACCCAGTACTTC CAWSLSGQETQYF
TRBJ2-5 - - TRBV6-9 TGTGCCAGCAACCAACTACTAGTACCTGGTCAAGAGACCCAGTACTTC CASNQLLVPGQETQYF
TRBJ2-7 - - TRBV28 TGTGCCAGCAGCCCCGAAGGAGGGTACGAGCAGTACTTC CASSPEGGYEQYF
TRBJ2-1 TRBD2 once TRBV6-2/TRBV6-3 TGTGCCAGCAGTTCCGGCCGCGGGGGGATGGCCACCTACAATGAGCAGTTCTTC CASSSGRGGMATYNEQFF
TRBJ2-1 TRBD2 - TRBV9 TGTGCCAGCACTACCGGGACTAGCGGGAGCAATGAGCAGTTCTTC CASTTGTSGSNEQFF
TRBJ1-1 - - TRBV6-2/TRBV6-3 TGTGCCAGCAGTTACAGGGAGGCTAACACTGAAGCTTTCTTT CASSYREANTEAFF
TRBJ1-1 - - TRBV7-9 TGTGCCAGCAGCTCCCCGGGGAACACTGAAGCTTTCTTT CASSSPGNTEAFF
TRBJ2-7 - - TRBV15 TGTGCCACCAGCGAGGACGGGGACGAGCAGTACTTC CATSEDGDEQYF
TRBJ1-4 TRBD1 - TRBV5-1 TGCGCCAGCAGATCCACGACAGGGGTCGATAATGAAAAACTGTTTTTT CASRSTTGVDNEKLFF
TRBJ2-3 - - TRBV5-1 TGCGCCAGCACCCTAGAACCGGGAGACGATACGCAGTATTTT CASTLEPGDDTQYF